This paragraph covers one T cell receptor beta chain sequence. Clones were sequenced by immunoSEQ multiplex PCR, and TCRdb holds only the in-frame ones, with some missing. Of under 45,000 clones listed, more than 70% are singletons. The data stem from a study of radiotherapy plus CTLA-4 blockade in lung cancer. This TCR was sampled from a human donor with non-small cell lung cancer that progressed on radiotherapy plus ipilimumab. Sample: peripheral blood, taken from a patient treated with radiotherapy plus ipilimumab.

CDR3 loop: CASSIAGRGYEQYF. The CDR3, as DNA: TGTGCCAGTAGTATTGCCGGACGGGGCTACGAGCAGTACTTC. The chain recombines TRBV19 with TRBJ2-7, with a possible D match to TRBD2 (5 bases). V was cut by 3 bases and J by 3 bases, with 12 bases left in between. The CDR3 has 14 amino acids. Germline V lookup: CDR1 LNHDA, CDR2 SQIVND (reference sequence).